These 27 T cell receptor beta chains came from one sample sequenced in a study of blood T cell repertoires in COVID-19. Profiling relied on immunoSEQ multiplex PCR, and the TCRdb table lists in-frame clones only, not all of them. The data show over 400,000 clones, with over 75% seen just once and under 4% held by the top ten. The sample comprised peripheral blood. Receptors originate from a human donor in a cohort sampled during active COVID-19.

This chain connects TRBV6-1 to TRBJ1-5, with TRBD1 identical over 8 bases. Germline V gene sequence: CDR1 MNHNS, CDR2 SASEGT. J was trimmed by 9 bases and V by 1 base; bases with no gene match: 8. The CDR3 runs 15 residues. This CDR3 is CASSEVGQGLWPQHF. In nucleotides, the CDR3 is TGTGCCAGCAGTGAAGTCGGACAGGGACTCTGGCCCCAGCATTTT.

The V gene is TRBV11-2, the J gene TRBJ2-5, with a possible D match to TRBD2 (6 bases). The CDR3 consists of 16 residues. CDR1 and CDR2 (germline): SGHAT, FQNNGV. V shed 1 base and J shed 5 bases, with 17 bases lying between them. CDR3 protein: CASSLVPRQGRETQYF. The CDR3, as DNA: TGTGCCAGCAGCTTAGTCCCGAGACAAGGGAGGGAGACCCAGTACTTC. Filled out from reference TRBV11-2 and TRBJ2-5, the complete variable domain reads EAGVAQSPRYKIIEKRQSVAFWCNPISGHATLYWYQQILGQGPKLLIQFQNNGVVDDSQLPKDRFSAERLKGVDSTLKIQPAKLEDSAVYLCASSLVPRQGRETQYFGPGTRLLVL.

CDR3 region: CASSQDLRTVNTEAFF. The CDR3 DNA follows: TGTGCCAGCAGCCAAGATCTAAGGACTGTGAACACTGAAGCTTTCTTT. The rearrangement links TRBV4-2 to TRBJ1-1; D is uncertain. Trimming took 0 bases from V and 0 from J, leaving 11 bases between them. CDR1 and CDR2 (germline): LGHNA, YNFKEQ. The CDR3 is 16 residues long.

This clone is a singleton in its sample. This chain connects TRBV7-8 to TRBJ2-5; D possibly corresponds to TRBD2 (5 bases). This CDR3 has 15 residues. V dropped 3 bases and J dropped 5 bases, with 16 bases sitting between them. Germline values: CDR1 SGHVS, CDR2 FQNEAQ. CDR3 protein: CASSFAGELVETQYF. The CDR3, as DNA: TGTGCCAGCAGCTTCGCTGGGGAGCTAGTCGAGACCCAGTACTTC.

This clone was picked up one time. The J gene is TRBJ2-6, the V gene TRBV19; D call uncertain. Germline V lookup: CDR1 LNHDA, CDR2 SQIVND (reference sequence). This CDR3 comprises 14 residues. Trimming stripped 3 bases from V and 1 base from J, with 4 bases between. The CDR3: CASSIQSGANVLTF. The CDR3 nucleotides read TGTGCCAGTAGTATCCAATCTGGGGCCAACGTCCTGACTTTC.

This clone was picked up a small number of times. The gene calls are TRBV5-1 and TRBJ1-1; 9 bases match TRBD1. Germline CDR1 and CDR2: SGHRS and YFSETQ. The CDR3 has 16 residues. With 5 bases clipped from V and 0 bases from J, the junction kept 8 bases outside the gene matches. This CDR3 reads CASSWTGAVMNTEAFF. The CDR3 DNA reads TGCGCCAGCAGTTGGACAGGGGCCGTCATGAACACTGAAGCTTTCTTT.

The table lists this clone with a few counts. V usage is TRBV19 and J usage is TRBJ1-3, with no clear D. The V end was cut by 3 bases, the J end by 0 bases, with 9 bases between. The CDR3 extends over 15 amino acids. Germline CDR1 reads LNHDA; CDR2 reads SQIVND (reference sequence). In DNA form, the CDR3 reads TGTGCCAGTAGTATTGGGCCCAGCTCTGGAAACACCATATATTTT. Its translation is CASSIGPSSGNTIYF.

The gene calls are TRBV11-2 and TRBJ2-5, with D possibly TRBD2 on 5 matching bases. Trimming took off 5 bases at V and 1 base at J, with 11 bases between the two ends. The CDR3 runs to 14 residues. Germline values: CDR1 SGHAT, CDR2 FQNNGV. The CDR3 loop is CASSPDYSQETQYF. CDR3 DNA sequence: TGTGCCAGCAGCCCAGACTATTCCCAAGAGACCCAGTACTTC.

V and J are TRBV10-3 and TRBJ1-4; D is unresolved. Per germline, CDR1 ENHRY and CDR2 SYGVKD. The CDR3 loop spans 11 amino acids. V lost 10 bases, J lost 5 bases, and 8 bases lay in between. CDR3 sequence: CATRENEKLFF. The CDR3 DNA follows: TGTGCCACTCGAGAAAATGAAAAACTGTTTTTT.

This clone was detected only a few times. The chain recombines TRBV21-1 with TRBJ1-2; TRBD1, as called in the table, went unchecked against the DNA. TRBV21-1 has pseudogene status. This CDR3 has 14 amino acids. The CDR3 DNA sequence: TGTGCCAGCAGCAAAAGGAGGACAGGGCATGGCTACACCTTC. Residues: CASSKRRTGHGYTF.

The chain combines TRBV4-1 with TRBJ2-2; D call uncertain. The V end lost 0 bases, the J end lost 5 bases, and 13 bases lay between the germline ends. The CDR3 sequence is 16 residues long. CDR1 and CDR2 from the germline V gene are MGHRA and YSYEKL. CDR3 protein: CASSQDSQRWTGELFF. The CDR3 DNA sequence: TGCGCCAGCAGCCAAGACAGCCAGCGCTGGACCGGGGAGCTGTTTTTT.

In DNA form, the CDR3 reads TGCGCCAGCAGCTTGGCCGCGGGACCCCACTACGAGCAGTACTTC. It codes for CASSLAAGPHYEQYF. The genes are TRBV5-1 and TRBJ2-7; tentative D call: TRBD2 (6 bases). Germline V gene lookup returns CDR1 SGHRS and CDR2 YFSETQ. The length of the CDR3 is 15 residues. Trimming cost V 0 bases and J 3 bases, with 13 bases left between them.

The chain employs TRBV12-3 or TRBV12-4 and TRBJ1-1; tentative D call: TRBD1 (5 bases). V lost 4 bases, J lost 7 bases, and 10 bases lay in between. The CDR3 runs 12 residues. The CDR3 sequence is CASSSRGGEAFF. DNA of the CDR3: TGTGCCAGCAGTTCCCGGGGGGGTGAAGCTTTCTTT.

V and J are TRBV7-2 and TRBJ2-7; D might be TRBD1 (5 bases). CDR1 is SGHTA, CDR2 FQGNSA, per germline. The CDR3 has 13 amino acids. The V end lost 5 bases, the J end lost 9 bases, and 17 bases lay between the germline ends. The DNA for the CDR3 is TGTGCCAGCAGCACCTATGGGGCGATACGGCAGTACTTC. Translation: CASSTYGAIRQYF.

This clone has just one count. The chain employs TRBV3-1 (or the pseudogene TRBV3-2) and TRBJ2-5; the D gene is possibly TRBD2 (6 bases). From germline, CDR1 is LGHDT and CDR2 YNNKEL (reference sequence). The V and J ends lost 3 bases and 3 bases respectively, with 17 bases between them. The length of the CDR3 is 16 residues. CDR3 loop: CASSQTRAGLKETQYF. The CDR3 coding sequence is TGTGCCAGCAGCCAGACCCGGGCGGGACTCAAAGAGACCCAGTACTTC.

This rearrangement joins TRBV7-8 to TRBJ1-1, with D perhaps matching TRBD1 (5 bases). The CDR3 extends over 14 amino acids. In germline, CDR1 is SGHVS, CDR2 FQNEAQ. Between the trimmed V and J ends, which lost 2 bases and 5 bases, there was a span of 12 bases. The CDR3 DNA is TGTGCCAGCAGCTTAAGGATGGAGGGGACTGAAGCTTTCTTT. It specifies CASSLRMEGTEAFF.

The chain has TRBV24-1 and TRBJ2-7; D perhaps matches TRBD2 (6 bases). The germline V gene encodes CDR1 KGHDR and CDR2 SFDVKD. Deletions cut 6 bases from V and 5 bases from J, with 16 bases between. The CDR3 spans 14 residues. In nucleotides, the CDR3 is TGTGCCACCAGTTTACGGGAGTATCTCAACGAGCAGTACTTC. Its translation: CATSLREYLNEQYF.

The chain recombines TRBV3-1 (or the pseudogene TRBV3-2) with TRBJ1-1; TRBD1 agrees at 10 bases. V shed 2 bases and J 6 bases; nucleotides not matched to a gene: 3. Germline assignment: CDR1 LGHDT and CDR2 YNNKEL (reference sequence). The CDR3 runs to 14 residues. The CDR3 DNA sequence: TGTGCCAGCAGCCAATGGGACAGGGGCGCTGAAGCTTTCTTT. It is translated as CASSQWDRGAEAFF.

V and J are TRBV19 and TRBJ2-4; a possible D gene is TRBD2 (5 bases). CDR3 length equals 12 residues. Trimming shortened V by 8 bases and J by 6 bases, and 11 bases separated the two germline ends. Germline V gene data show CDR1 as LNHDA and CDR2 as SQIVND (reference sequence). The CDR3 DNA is TGTGCCAGTGGGGAGATCTTAAACATTCAGTACTTC. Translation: CASGEILNIQYF.

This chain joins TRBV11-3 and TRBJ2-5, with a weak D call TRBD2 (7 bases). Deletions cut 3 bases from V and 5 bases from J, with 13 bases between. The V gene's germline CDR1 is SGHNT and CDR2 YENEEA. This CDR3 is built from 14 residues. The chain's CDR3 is CASSLGGRVETQYF. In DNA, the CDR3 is TGTGCCAGCAGCTTGGGGGGGCGCGTGGAGACCCAGTACTTC.

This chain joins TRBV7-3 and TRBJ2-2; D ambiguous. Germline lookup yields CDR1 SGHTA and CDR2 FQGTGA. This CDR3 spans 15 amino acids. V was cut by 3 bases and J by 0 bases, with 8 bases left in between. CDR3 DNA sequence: TGTGCCAGCAGCTTCGGCGGAACGAACACCGGGGAGCTGTTTTTT. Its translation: CASSFGGTNTGELFF.

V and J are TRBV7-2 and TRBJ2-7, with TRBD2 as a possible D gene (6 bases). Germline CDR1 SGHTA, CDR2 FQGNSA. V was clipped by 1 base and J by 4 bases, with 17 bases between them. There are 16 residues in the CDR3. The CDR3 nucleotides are TGTGCCAGCAGCTTAGGTCATGCGGGATCGGTGTACGAGCAGTACTTC. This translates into CASSLGHAGSVYEQYF.

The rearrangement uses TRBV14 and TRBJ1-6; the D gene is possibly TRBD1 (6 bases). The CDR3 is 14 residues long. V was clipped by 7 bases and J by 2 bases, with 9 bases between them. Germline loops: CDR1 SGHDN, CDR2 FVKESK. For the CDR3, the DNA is TGTGCCAGCACTCCAGGGGCCTATAATTCACCCCTCCACTTT. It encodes CASTPGAYNSPLHF. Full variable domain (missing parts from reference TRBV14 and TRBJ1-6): EAGVTQFPSHSVIEKGQTVTLRCDPISGHDNLYWYRRVMGKEIKFLLHFVKESKQDESGMPNNRFLAERTGGTYSTLKVQPAELEDSGVYFCASTPGAYNSPLHFGNGTRLTVT.

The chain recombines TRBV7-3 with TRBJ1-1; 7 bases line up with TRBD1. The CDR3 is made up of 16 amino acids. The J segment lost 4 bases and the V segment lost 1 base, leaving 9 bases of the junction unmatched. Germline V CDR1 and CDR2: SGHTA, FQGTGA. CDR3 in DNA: TGTGCCAGCAGCTTAAACCCGGGACAGCTGGGCACTGAAGCTTTCTTT. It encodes CASSLNPGQLGTEAFF.

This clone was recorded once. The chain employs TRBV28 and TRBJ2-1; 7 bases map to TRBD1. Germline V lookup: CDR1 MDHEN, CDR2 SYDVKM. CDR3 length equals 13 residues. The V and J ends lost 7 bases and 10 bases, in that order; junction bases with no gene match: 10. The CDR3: CASTQGVWKEQFF. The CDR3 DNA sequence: TGTGCCAGCACGCAGGGGGTCTGGAAAGAGCAGTTCTTC.

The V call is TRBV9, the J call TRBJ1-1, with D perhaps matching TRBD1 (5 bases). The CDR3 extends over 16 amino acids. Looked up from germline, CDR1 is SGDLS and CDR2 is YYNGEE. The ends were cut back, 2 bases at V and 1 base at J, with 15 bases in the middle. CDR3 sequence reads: CASSVGPRVGNTEAFF. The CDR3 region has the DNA TGTGCCAGCAGCGTGGGGCCAAGGGTTGGGAACACTGAAGCTTTCTTT.

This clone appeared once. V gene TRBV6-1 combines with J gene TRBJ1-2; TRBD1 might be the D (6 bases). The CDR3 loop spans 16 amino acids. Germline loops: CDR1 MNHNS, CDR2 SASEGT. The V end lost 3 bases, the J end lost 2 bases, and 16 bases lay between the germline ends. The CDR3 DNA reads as TGTGCCAGCAGTGACCCCGGACAGCCCGCGAACTATGGCTACACCTTC. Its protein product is CASSDPGQPANYGYTF.